The next 30 T cell receptor beta chains were all read from a single sample in a study of blood T cell repertoires in COVID-19. Using immunoSEQ multiplex PCR, the repertoire was profiled, and TCRdb retains in-frame clones only, with some absent. The table has about 180,000 clones, approximately 88% seen once. The specimen was peripheral blood. The receptors derive from a woman aged 40 to 55 with COVID-19, enrolled during active disease.

The chain is built from TRBV24-1 and TRBJ2-7, with TRBD1 identical over 7 bases. CDR3 length equals 17 residues. From germline, CDR1 is KGHDR and CDR2 SFDVKD. V was clipped by 5 bases and J by 3 bases; unmatched bases: 15. In DNA form, the CDR3 reads TGTGCCACCAGTGGCCGGGACAGTTATTCGTGTTACTACGAGCAGTACTTC. As protein: CATSGRDSYSCYYEQYF.

This clone has a handful of counts. The sample holds other DNA sequences that translate to the same CDR3. The CDR3: CASSPPSSYEQYF. DNA of the CDR3: TGTGCCAGCTCACCACCGAGCTCCTACGAGCAGTACTTC. The chain links TRBV18 to TRBJ2-7; no definite D call. V lost 0 bases and J 0 bases, leaving 3 bases between the germline ends. Germline V lookup: CDR1 KGHSH, CDR2 LQKENI. The CDR3 runs 13 residues.

The chain recombines TRBV15 with TRBJ2-1, with D possibly matching TRBD2 (5 bases). The V end lost 1 base, the J end lost 6 bases, and 13 bases lay between the germline ends. There are 15 residues in the CDR3. CDR1 and CDR2 from the germline V gene are LNHNV and YYDKDF (reference sequence). The CDR3 loop is CATSRGGNVGNEQFF. The CDR3 DNA reads TGTGCCACCAGCAGAGGAGGGAACGTGGGCAATGAGCAGTTCTTC.

With regard to this clone: The junction does not match germline at one end; this may be a read error. The chain recombines TRBV4-1 with TRBJ2-7, with 9 nucleotides matching TRBD2. CDR1 is MGHRA and CDR2 is YSYEKL in the germline V gene. The length of the CDR3 is 15 residues. Here the CDR3 reads CASSQTGTSSSEQYF. The CDR3 bases are TGCGCCAGCAGCCAAACCGGGACTAGCTCCTCCGAGCAGTACTTC.

V usage is TRBV7-9 and J usage is TRBJ1-6; D unclear. Germline V CDR1 and CDR2: SEHNR, FQNEAQ (reference sequence). Trimming took off 5 bases at V and 7 bases at J, with 18 bases between the two ends. The CDR3 runs 16 residues. Here the CDR3 DNA reads TGTGCCAGCAGCCCCCCCGGTAGTCTCGGGAATTCACCCCTCCACTTT. It specifies CASSPPGSLGNSPLHF.

For the CDR3, the DNA is TGTGCCAGCAGACCCAGGACAGGTTCTAATTCACCCCTCCACTTT. This translates into CASRPRTGSNSPLHF. The rearrangement joins TRBV5-4 to TRBJ1-6, with 7 bases fitting TRBD1. The V and J ends lost 5 bases and 6 bases, in that order; junction bases with no gene match: 8. The CDR3 totals 15 residues. Germline-derived CDR1 and CDR2 are SGHNT and YYREEE (reference sequence).

This chain links TRBV5-1 with TRBJ2-7; 10 bases match TRBD2. The V segment lost 0 bases and the J segment 3 bases; nucleotides outside the gene matches: 6. This CDR3 contains 16 residues. Germline V gene sequence: CDR1 SGHRS, CDR2 YFSETQ. The CDR3 nucleotides read TGCGCCAGCAGCTTGGGTAGCGGGGGGTCATTCTACGAGCAGTACTTC. Encoded protein: CASSLGSGGSFYEQYF.

V is TRBV25-1 and J is TRBJ1-4; 11 bases agree with TRBD1. CDR3 length: 13 residues. In germline, CDR1 is MGHDK, CDR2 SYGVNS. V gave up 9 bases and J gave up 7 bases; unmatched junction bases: 4. CDR3 in DNA: TGTGCCAGTATGGGACAGGGGGGTGAAAAACTGTTTTTT. Amino acids: CASMGQGGEKLFF.

CDR3 region: CASSVQGGLGSGNTIYF. In DNA form, the CDR3 reads TGTGCCAGCAGTGTACAGGGGGGATTAGGATCCGGAAACACCATATATTTT. The gene calls are TRBV25-1 and TRBJ1-3; 8 positions agree with TRBD1. CDR1 and CDR2 (germline): MGHDK, SYGVNS. V was clipped by 4 bases and J by 4 bases; unmatched bases: 12. CDR3 length: 17 amino acids.

This clone was counted only a few times. The J gene is TRBJ1-2, the V gene TRBV5-8; a possible D gene is TRBD1 (6 bases). Trimming left V 0 bases short and J 5 bases short, with 14 bases between. Germline values: CDR1 SGHTS, CDR2 YDEGEE. This CDR3 is 15 amino acids long. As DNA, the CDR3 is TGTGCCAGCAGCTTGGAAATCAGGGGATGGTATGGCTACACCTTC. The encoded protein is CASSLEIRGWYGYTF.

V gene TRBV6-5 combines with J gene TRBJ1-3, with D unclear. Looked up from germline, CDR1 is MNHEY and CDR2 is SVGAGI. V dropped 6 bases and J dropped 0 bases, with 12 bases sitting between them. The CDR3 extends over 15 amino acids. The CDR3 DNA reads as TGTGCCAGCAGCGCCCGGTCAACCTCTGGAAACACCATATATTTT. As protein: CASSARSTSGNTIYF.

The chain joins TRBV4-2 to TRBJ1-6, with TRBD1 matching 8 bases. This CDR3 is built from 14 residues. The germline CDR1 and CDR2 sequences are LGHNA and YNFKEQ. The trim removed 8 bases at V and 5 bases at J, leaving 5 bases unmatched. The CDR3 loop reads CASQTGVNNSPLHF. The CDR3 DNA reads TGTGCCAGCCAGACAGGGGTGAATAATTCACCCCTCCACTTT.

The V and J genes are TRBV3-1 (or the pseudogene TRBV3-2) and TRBJ2-2; 11 bases are a match to TRBD2. Germline lookup yields CDR1 LGHDT and CDR2 YNNKEL (reference sequence). This CDR3 contains 18 residues. Trimming took 2 bases from V and 6 from J; bases not matched to a gene: 11. The DNA for the CDR3 is TGTGCCAGCAGCCAATTTACTAGCGGGGGATTCCAACCCGGGGAGCTGTTTTTT. Translated, it gives CASSQFTSGGFQPGELFF.

The chain is built from TRBV19 and TRBJ1-1; TRBD1 might be the D (6 bases). Germline CDR1 LNHDA, CDR2 SQIVND (reference sequence). The CDR3 spans 13 residues. Trimming took off 8 bases at V and 1 base at J, with 11 bases between the two ends. The CDR3 nucleotides read TGTGCCAGTCGGCGAGGGGGGAACACTGAAGCTTTCTTT. Encoded protein: CASRRGGNTEAFF.

The chain has TRBV28 and TRBJ2-4; no reliable D call. CDR1 and CDR2 from the germline V gene are MDHEN and SYDVKM. V lost 5 bases, J lost 1 base, and 9 bases lay in between. The CDR3 length is 14 residues. CDR3 in amino acids: CASSEPGAKNIQYF. As DNA, the CDR3 is TGTGCCAGCAGTGAGCCCGGGGCCAAAAACATTCAGTACTTC.

The chain links TRBV19 to TRBJ2-3; a weak D match, TRBD2 (5 bases). The CDR3 is 13 residues long. The V end lost 4 bases, the J end lost 5 bases, and 10 bases lay between the germline ends. In germline, CDR1 is LNHDA, CDR2 SQIVND (reference sequence). The CDR3 is CASSTTIGDTQYF. CDR3 in DNA: TGTGCCAGTAGTACGACTATAGGAGATACGCAGTATTTT.

V and J are TRBV9 and TRBJ2-1; tentative D call: TRBD2 (5 bases). This CDR3 is built from 16 residues. Germline V gene data show CDR1 as SGDLS and CDR2 as YYNGEE. The V end was cut by 0 bases, the J end by 6 bases, with 16 bases between. CDR3 in DNA: TGTGCCAGCAGCGTAGCTACTGCAGGACTGGGCAATGAGCAGTTCTTC. Translated, it gives CASSVATAGLGNEQFF. The whole variable domain, filled in from reference TRBV9 and TRBJ2-1, reads DSGVTQTPKHLITATGQRVTLRCSPRSGDLSVYWYQQSLDQGLQFLIQYYNGEERAKGNILERFSAQQFPDLHSELNLSSLELGDSALYFCASSVATAGLGNEQFFGPGTRLTVL.

The chain uses TRBV3-1 (or the pseudogene TRBV3-2) and TRBJ1-2, with 7 bases matching TRBD1. The CDR3 sequence is 14 residues long. With 3 bases clipped from V and 8 bases from J, the junction kept 9 bases outside the gene matches. Germline CDR1 reads LGHDT; CDR2 reads YNNKEL (reference sequence). The CDR3 DNA is TGTGCCAGCAGCCACCTACAGGGGTCTTACGGCTACACCTTC. Its translation: CASSHLQGSYGYTF.

The chain uses TRBV2 and TRBJ2-7; no reliable D call. V lost 8 bases and J lost 6, with 17 bases in between. Germline lookup yields CDR1 SNHLY and CDR2 FYNNEI. The CDR3 is 13 amino acids. Here the CDR3 reads CASSETPVSEQYF. Here the CDR3 DNA reads TGTGCCAGCTCAGAGACTCCCGTGAGCGAGCAGTACTTC.

The chain combines TRBV19 with TRBJ2-1, with 9 bases that match TRBD2. From germline, CDR1 is LNHDA and CDR2 SQIVND (reference sequence). This CDR3 is 18 amino acids long. V lost 8 bases, J lost 0 bases, and 14 bases stayed unmatched. The chain's CDR3 is CASSNRKAGGSSYNEQFF. In DNA, the CDR3 is TGTGCCAGTTCCAACCGGAAAGCGGGAGGAAGCTCCTACAATGAGCAGTTCTTC.

The chain carries TRBV2 and TRBJ2-7, with D tentatively TRBD2 (6 bases). The germline CDR1 and CDR2 sequences are SNHLY and FYNNEI. V lost 7 bases and J 7 bases, leaving 20 bases between the germline ends. The CDR3 is 14 amino acids. The CDR3 coding sequence is TGTGCCAGCACAACCATAGCGGAGAGAGGGGAGCAGTACTTC. Protein sequence: CASTTIAERGEQYF.

The chain employs TRBV28 and TRBJ1-2, with TRBD1 as a possible D gene (6 bases). V was trimmed by 3 bases and J by 6 bases, leaving 17 bases between them. Germline V lookup: CDR1 MDHEN, CDR2 SYDVKM. The CDR3 runs to 15 residues. Here the CDR3 DNA reads TGTGCCAGCAGTTTGAGGGTCCAGGGGTTTCATGGCTACACCTTC. It codes for CASSLRVQGFHGYTF.

This clone was seen a handful of times. The gene calls are TRBV9 and TRBJ2-3, with TRBD2 matching over 12 bases. This CDR3 region has 16 residues. V shed 3 bases, J shed 4 bases, and the junction held 6 bases outside the gene matches. Germline V lookup: CDR1 SGDLS, CDR2 YYNGEE. Here the CDR3 reads CASSELAGGAADTQYF. The DNA of the CDR3 is TGTGCCAGCAGCGAACTAGCGGGAGGTGCGGCAGATACGCAGTATTTT.

The chain carries TRBV9 and TRBJ2-5, with D possibly TRBD2 on 5 matching bases. The germline V and J ends were trimmed by 3 bases and 4 bases, with 22 bases remaining between them. Germline V gene lookup returns CDR1 SGDLS and CDR2 YYNGEE. CDR3 size: 17 residues. Here the CDR3 DNA reads TGTGCCAGCAGCGCAGACATAAAGGAGGAGATATTAGAGACCCAGTACTTC. Residues: CASSADIKEEILETQYF.

The chain links TRBV2 to TRBJ1-2; TRBD1 might be the D (5 bases). CDR3 length: 13 residues. V lost 9 bases to trimming and J lost 8 bases, with 19 bases between them. Germline V CDR1 and CDR2: SNHLY, FYNNEI. Here the CDR3 reads CASPGGDVGGYTF. The DNA for the CDR3 is TGTGCCAGTCCCGGGGGGGATGTAGGAGGCTACACCTTC.

This clone appeared a few times. The V gene is TRBV5-1, the J gene TRBJ2-3; TRBD2 agrees at 13 bases. Per the germline V gene, CDR1 is SGHRS and CDR2 is YFSETQ. CDR3 length: 16 residues. Trimming at V came to 4 bases and at J to 6 bases, leaving 8 bases not matched to a gene. This CDR3 reads CASSASLAGGPDTQYF. The CDR3 DNA reads as TGCGCCAGCAGCGCCTCACTAGCGGGGGGGCCCGATACGCAGTATTTT.

The gene calls are TRBV19 and TRBJ1-2, with D tentatively TRBD1 (5 bases). The V and J ends lost 6 bases and 4 bases respectively, with 15 bases between them. The CDR3 covers 14 residues. Germline CDR1 reads LNHDA; CDR2 reads SQIVND (reference sequence). CDR3 sequence (DNA): TGTGCCAGTAGAGGGGCGGTCGGCATCTATGGCTACACCTTC. The encoded protein is CASRGAVGIYGYTF.

The V and J genes are TRBV9 and TRBJ2-1; 10 nucleotides agree with TRBD2. Germline CDR1 is SGDLS and CDR2 is YYNGEE. V was clipped by 3 bases and J by 7 bases; unmatched bases: 1. CDR3 length: 13 residues. This chain's CDR3 is CASSGTSGNEQFF. The CDR3 bases are TGTGCCAGCAGCGGGACTAGCGGAAATGAGCAGTTCTTC.

In its sample, this clone was seen once. This chain connects TRBV14 to TRBJ1-2; no definite D call. V lost 1 base and J 8 bases, leaving 11 bases between the germline ends. Germline loops: CDR1 SGHDN, CDR2 FVKESK. The CDR3 covers 13 residues. This CDR3 reads CASSQVTNGGYTF. CDR3 DNA sequence: TGTGCCAGCAGCCAAGTGACGAACGGGGGCTACACCTTC.

The CDR3 spells CASSPGLGDYGYTF. In nucleotides, the CDR3 is TGTGCCAGTAGCCCAGGGTTAGGGGACTATGGCTACACCTTC. J is TRBJ1-2 and V is TRBV19; maybe TRBD1 (5 bases). The CDR3 totals 14 residues. Trimming removed 6 bases from V and 3 bases from J, with 14 bases in between. Germline assignment: CDR1 LNHDA and CDR2 SQIVND (reference sequence).